The rows below give T cell receptor beta chains drawn from one sample of a study of T cell changes during pregnancy in multiple sclerosis. The assay was immunoSEQ multiplex PCR, and TCRdb's table has in-frame clones only and misses some. The sample lists tens of thousands of clones, approximately 86% occurring once. The source material was peripheral blood, sampled before pregnancy. These TCRs come from a female donor with multiple sclerosis, enrolled in a pregnancy study. Each CDR3 is given with its conserved first and last residue. Fields, in order: V gene, clone size, D gene, J gene, CDR3 DNA, CDR3 protein. A D gene is named only where the DNA matches it firmly. Clone size is given for some rows only: seen once, a few or many times, or a class if the clone is expanded.

v_call: TRBV6-5; clone_size: -; d_call: -; j_call: TRBJ2-3; cdr3_nt: TGTGCCAGCAGTTACAGGGGTCTGGCAGATACGCAGTATTTT; cdr3_aa: CASSYRGLADTQYF
v_call: TRBV2; clone_size: once; d_call: -; j_call: TRBJ1-1; cdr3_nt: TGTGCCAGCAGTGGCCGGGACACCATACTAGGTTTCTTT; cdr3_aa: CASSGRDTILGFF
v_call: TRBV27; clone_size: -; d_call: -; j_call: TRBJ2-7; cdr3_nt: TGTGCCAGCAGTTTACGTTACGGCCCGGGGGTCACCTACGAGCAGTACTTC; cdr3_aa: CASSLRYGPGVTYEQYF
v_call: TRBV6-1; clone_size: -; d_call: TRBD2; j_call: TRBJ2-3; cdr3_nt: TGTGCCAGCTCCACTAGCGGAGCGGGGGATGATACGCAGTATTTT; cdr3_aa: CASSTSGAGDDTQYF
v_call: TRBV19; clone_size: -; d_call: -; j_call: TRBJ1-6; cdr3_nt: TGTGCCAGTAGCCACGGATGGACACCCCATTCACCCCTCCACTTT; cdr3_aa: CASSHGWTPHSPLHF
v_call: TRBV7-9; clone_size: -; d_call: -; j_call: TRBJ2-6; cdr3_nt: TGTGCCAGCAGCCTCAGACACGTCTCTGGGGCCAACGTCCTGACTTTC; cdr3_aa: CASSLRHVSGANVLTF
v_call: TRBV5-1; clone_size: -; d_call: TRBD2; j_call: TRBJ2-1; cdr3_nt: TGCGCCAGCAGCCGGACTAGCGGGGACTCCTACAATGAGCAGTTCTTC; cdr3_aa: CASSRTSGDSYNEQFF
v_call: TRBV9; clone_size: -; d_call: TRBD1; j_call: TRBJ1-2; cdr3_nt: TGTGCCAGCAGTCCTCCGGGACAGGGAAGGTTTAATCGGGGCTACACCTTC; cdr3_aa: CASSPPGQGRFNRGYTF
v_call: TRBV27; clone_size: -; d_call: -; j_call: TRBJ1-1; cdr3_nt: TGTGCCAGCAGTTTAACAGAATTGAACACTGAAGCTTTCTTT; cdr3_aa: CASSLTELNTEAFF
v_call: TRBV29-1; clone_size: -; d_call: -; j_call: TRBJ1-2; cdr3_nt: TGCAGCGTTCTGGAGGACCTATATGGCTACACCTTC; cdr3_aa: CSVLEDLYGYTF
v_call: TRBV5-8; clone_size: -; d_call: -; j_call: TRBJ2-3; cdr3_nt: TGTGCCAGCAGCGACAGAGGCCACAGGGTGGATACGCAGTATTTT; cdr3_aa: CASSDRGHRVDTQYF
v_call: TRBV7-8; clone_size: few; d_call: TRBD1; j_call: TRBJ2-2; cdr3_nt: TGTGCCAGCAGCTTAGAACAGGGGGCCGGGGAGCTGTTTTTT; cdr3_aa: CASSLEQGAGELFF